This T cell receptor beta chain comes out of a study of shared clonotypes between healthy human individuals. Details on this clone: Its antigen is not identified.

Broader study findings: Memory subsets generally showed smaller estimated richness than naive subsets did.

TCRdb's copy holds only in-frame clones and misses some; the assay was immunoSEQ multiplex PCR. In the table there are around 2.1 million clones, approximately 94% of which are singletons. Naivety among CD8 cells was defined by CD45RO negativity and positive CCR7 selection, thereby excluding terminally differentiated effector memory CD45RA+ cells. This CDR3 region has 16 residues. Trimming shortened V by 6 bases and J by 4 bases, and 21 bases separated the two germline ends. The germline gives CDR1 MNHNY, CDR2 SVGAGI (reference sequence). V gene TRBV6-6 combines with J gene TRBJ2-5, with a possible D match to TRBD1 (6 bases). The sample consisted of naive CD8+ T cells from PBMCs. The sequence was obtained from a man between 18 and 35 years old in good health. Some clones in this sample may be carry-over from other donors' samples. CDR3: CASRYATGKTRETQYF. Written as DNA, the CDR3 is TGTGCCAGCAGATACGCGACAGGAAAAACTCGAGAGACCCAGTACTTC.